This T cell receptor beta chain appears in the sequencing data of a study of blood T cell repertoires in COVID-19. Study in general: Nucleic acid was either cDNA or gDNA, and it came from T cells, B-cell-depleted T cells, or PBMCs.

Using immunoSEQ multiplex PCR, the repertoire was profiled, and TCRdb retains in-frame clones only, with some absent. The sample includes around 200,000 clones, over 80% of them seen just once. Trimming shortened V by 3 bases and J by 1 base, and 6 bases separated the two germline ends. Germline CDR1 KGHSH, CDR2 LQKENI. This CDR3 is built from 14 residues. The rearrangement links TRBV18 to TRBJ2-2; D gene ambiguous. The specimen was peripheral blood. This clonotype was obtained from a human donor in a cohort sampled during active COVID-19. The DNA for the CDR3 is TGTGCCAGCTCACCGGGCAGGAACACCGGGGAGCTGTTTTTT. This sequence encodes CASSPGRNTGELFF.